The 17 T cell receptor beta chains given below trace back to one sample, sequenced in a study of cytomegalovirus exposure and HLA in healthy donors. Sequencing used immunoSEQ multiplex PCR; TCRdb keeps in-frame clones, though not all of them. The table lists a few hundred thousand clones, around 86% of them singletons. Sequenced input: PBMCs. The receptors originated from a woman younger than 35 in good health and CMV-seronegative.

The chain employs TRBV29-1 and TRBJ1-1; possibly TRBD1 for D (6 bases). V was shortened by 5 bases and J by 0 bases, with 16 bases between the two germline ends. Germline assignment: CDR1 SQVTM and CDR2 ANQGSEA. This CDR3 is 15 amino acids long. CDR3 protein: CSVLGGPRMNTEAFF. As DNA, the CDR3 is TGCAGCGTTCTGGGGGGGCCCAGGATGAACACTGAAGCTTTCTTT.

The chain has TRBV2 and TRBJ2-7, with D maybe TRBD2 (6 bases). Deletions cut 2 bases from V and 1 base from J, with 12 bases between. The CDR3 spans 15 residues. Germline V gives CDR1 SNHLY, CDR2 FYNNEI. The CDR3: CASSELGTASYEQYF. The CDR3 nucleotides read TGTGCCAGCAGTGAATTGGGGACTGCATCCTACGAGCAGTACTTC.

V gene TRBV25-1 combines with J gene TRBJ2-1, with 10 nucleotides matching TRBD2. CDR1 is MGHDK and CDR2 is SYGVNS in the germline V gene. This CDR3 is built from 15 residues. V lost 3 bases, J lost 4 bases, and 3 bases stayed unmatched. The CDR3 loop is CASSDVAGGYNEQFF. The CDR3 DNA is TGTGCCAGCAGTGACGTAGCGGGAGGTTACAATGAGCAGTTCTTC.

This clone was counted a single time. The chain has TRBV7-9 and TRBJ2-5; weak D call: TRBD1 (5 bases). Looked up from germline, CDR1 is SEHNR and CDR2 is FQNEAQ (reference sequence). Trimming took 5 bases from V and 0 from J, leaving 10 bases between them. The CDR3 extends over 14 amino acids. DNA of the CDR3: TGTGCCAGCAGCCATAAGGGGTACCAAGAGACCCAGTACTTC. Translated: CASSHKGYQETQYF.

The gene calls are TRBV2 and TRBJ2-7; 10 bases line up with TRBD2. The CDR3 is 14 amino acids. V gave up 8 bases and J gave up 2 bases; unmatched junction bases: 6. The V gene's germline CDR1 is SNHLY and CDR2 FYNNEI. The DNA of the CDR3 is TGTGCCAGCGTAGGGACTAGCGTCGCCTACGAGCAGTACTTC. Protein: CASVGTSVAYEQYF.

V usage is TRBV27 and J usage is TRBJ2-7; D is perhaps TRBD2 (6 bases). CDR3 length: 13 amino acids. The germline V and J ends were trimmed by 8 bases and 2 bases, with 13 bases remaining between them. CDR1 and CDR2 from the germline V gene are MNHEY and SMNVEV (reference sequence). The CDR3 is CASSFAGTYEQYF. CDR3 nucleotides: TGTGCCAGCTCCTTCGCGGGAACCTACGAGCAGTACTTC.

The V gene is TRBV7-3, the J gene TRBJ2-3; D remains unclear. The V gene lost 6 bases and the J gene lost 4 bases, with 14 bases spanning the gap. CDR1 and CDR2 from the germline V gene are SGHTA and FQGTGA. The CDR3 runs to 14 residues. CDR3 region: CASSMGEVADTQYF. CDR3 coding DNA: TGTGCCAGCAGTATGGGCGAAGTTGCAGATACGCAGTATTTT.

This chain joins TRBV11-2 and TRBJ2-3, with TRBD2 matching 10 bases. The ends lost 2 bases at V and 3 bases at J; junction bases unmatched: 8. The CDR3 is 17 amino acids. Germline assignment: CDR1 SGHAT and CDR2 FQNNGV. CDR3 sequence (DNA): TGTGCCAGCAGCTTACCCCCAGCGGGAGGGCCGACAGATACGCAGTATTTT. This sequence encodes CASSLPPAGGPTDTQYF.

This clone was observed once. This rearrangement joins TRBV4-3 to TRBJ2-7, with TRBD1 as a possible D gene (5 bases). V was shortened by 0 bases and J by 3 bases, with 12 bases between the two germline ends. This CDR3 is built from 15 residues. In germline, CDR1 is LGHNA, CDR2 YSLEER. The CDR3 here is CASSQDADNLYEQYF. CDR3 sequence (DNA): TGCGCCAGCAGCCAAGACGCGGACAACCTCTACGAGCAGTACTTC.

V is TRBV7-9 and J is TRBJ2-1, with TRBD1 matching over 9 bases. From germline, CDR1 is SEHNR and CDR2 FQNEAQ (reference sequence). The V segment lost 3 bases and the J segment 8 bases; nucleotides outside the gene matches: 8. This CDR3 is 15 amino acids long. CDR3 region: CASSLGTGSVDEQFF. CDR3 DNA sequence: TGTGCCAGCAGCTTGGGGACAGGGTCAGTCGATGAGCAGTTCTTC.

This chain uses TRBV7-8 with TRBJ2-1, with 9 positions matching TRBD2. The CDR3 is 17 residues long. The V gene end was trimmed by 5 bases and the J gene end by 3 bases; junction bases not matched to a gene: 11. Germline loops: CDR1 SGHVS, CDR2 FQNEAQ. This chain's CDR3 is CASSHAMASGNYNEQFF. CDR3 coding DNA: TGTGCCAGCAGCCATGCTATGGCTAGCGGGAACTACAATGAGCAGTTCTTC.

The chain joins TRBV10-3 to TRBJ2-3, with D tentatively TRBD2 (6 bases). CDR1 and CDR2 (germline): ENHRY, SYGVKD. Trimming removed 11 bases from V and 4 bases from J, with 16 bases in between. The CDR3 sequence is 13 residues long. CDR3 protein: CACGNPQADTQYF. CDR3 in DNA: TGTGCCTGCGGGAACCCTCAGGCAGATACGCAGTATTTT.

The CDR3 DNA is TGTGCCAGCAGTGGGAGGGCGGGACTAGCCAGACGGTACCAAGAGACCCAGTACTTC. Protein product: CASSGRAGLARRYQETQYF. The V gene is TRBV2, the J gene TRBJ2-5, with 9 bases lining up with TRBD2. The length of the CDR3 is 19 residues. Germline assignment: CDR1 SNHLY and CDR2 FYNNEI. Trimming at V came to 4 bases and at J to 0 bases, leaving 15 bases not matched to a gene.

The rearrangement uses TRBV4-3 and TRBJ2-7, with D possibly TRBD2 on 5 matching bases. Trimming stripped 0 bases from V and 9 bases from J, with 18 bases between. Germline values: CDR1 LGHNA, CDR2 YSLEER. The CDR3 is 15 residues long. This chain's CDR3 is CASSQDLARPRGQYF. In DNA form, the CDR3 reads TGCGCCAGCAGCCAAGACCTAGCACGCCCCAGAGGGCAGTACTTC.

The chain links TRBV13 to TRBJ2-3, with 9 bases aligning to TRBD2. After removal of 2 bases from V and 2 bases from J, the junction contained 5 bases not matched to a gene. CDR3 length equals 16 residues. CDR1 PRHDT and CDR2 FYEKMQ come from the germline V gene (reference sequence). CDR3 loop: CASSLPSGIPTDTQYF. The CDR3 DNA reads as TGTGCCAGCAGCTTACCTAGCGGGATTCCCACAGATACGCAGTATTTT.

The table lists this clone with a few counts. The J gene is TRBJ2-7, the V gene TRBV30; TRBD1 matches 10 bases. The CDR3 loop spans 14 amino acids. The V and J ends lost 4 bases and 7 bases, in that order; junction bases with no gene match: 10. Germline values: CDR1 GTSNPN, CDR2 SVGIG (reference sequence). The DNA of the CDR3 is TGTGCCTGGACCCCCGGGACAGGGGAGGGTGAGCAGTACTTC. This gives the protein CAWTPGTGEGEQYF.

V and J are TRBV28 and TRBJ2-5; no definite D call. This CDR3 comprises 14 residues. Trimming shortened V by 6 bases and J by 5 bases, and 16 bases separated the two germline ends. Germline V gives CDR1 MDHEN, CDR2 SYDVKM. CDR3 sequence reads: CASSTRWQAETQYF. In DNA, the CDR3 is TGTGCCAGCAGCACGAGATGGCAGGCGGAGACCCAGTACTTC.